This T cell receptor (beta chain) originates from a study of shared clonotypes between healthy human individuals. The V gene lost 10 bases and the J gene lost 2 bases, with 20 bases spanning the gap. The CDR3 runs 15 residues. From germline, CDR1 is MDHEN and CDR2 SYDVKM. Sequenced by immunoSEQ multiplex PCR; TCRdb stores in-frame clones only, minus some. This table holds more than 1,200,000 clones, roughly 98.5% found once. Findings and limits, study-wide: Inspection by rarefaction showed sorted-subset sequencing to be incomplete despite large depth. Expectations were that clonotype sharing among donors would be affected by sequencing depth.

Worth noting for this clone: What it binds is unknown.

The sample taken for sequencing was naive CD4+ T cells sorted from blood. Specified subset: CD45RA+ positively selected. The chain combines TRBV28 with TRBJ1-1; D possibly corresponds to TRBD1 (5 bases). The origin of this receptor is a man aged 25 to 45 in good health. The CDR3 DNA reads TGTGCCACCTTCCGGGGCAGTCGGGCAAACACTGAAGCTTTCTTT. This translates into CATFRGSRANTEAFF.